This note documents a single T cell receptor beta chain sequence. The antigen is not known. The data stem from a study of T cell responses to AZD1222 COVID-19 vaccine. Overall study: Second doses were pooled across both intervals (about 4 or about 12 weeks).

The repertoire was sequenced with immunoSEQ multiplex PCR; TCRdb's copy has only in-frame clones and lacks some. The sample has about 35,000 clones, approximately 86% seen once; the top ten hold 5.5% to 7.5%. CDR1 is ENHRY and CDR2 is SYGVKD in the germline V gene. The CDR3 is 18 residues long. V lost 0 bases and J lost 4; bases outside the gene matches: 10. Study-wide results and limits: Elevations in Spike-specific TCR breadth and depth followed administration of two AZD1222 doses. Donors, mostly white British, included more females; clonal diversity was possibly underestimated. Repertoires were collected only later (after the peak T cell response had occurred).

Specimen: peripheral blood, collected on day 0 of AZD1222 vaccination. This chain connects TRBV10-3 to TRBJ2-3, with TRBD2 matching over 10 bases. This receptor was identified in an adult in good health. CDR3 sequence reads: CAISESSYGLAVADTQYF. CDR3 DNA sequence: TGTGCCATCAGTGAGTCATCCTACGGACTAGCGGTGGCAGATACGCAGTATTTT.